This T cell receptor (beta chain) was sequenced during a study of monozygotic twins with inflammatory bowel disease. Germline-derived CDR1 and CDR2 are ENHRY and SYGVKD. The CDR3 has 16 residues. Findings of the study overall: Relative to healthy twins, IBD patients had fewer clonotypes in common with others, a gap that was especially apparent with disease activity. It was observed that concordant and discordant twins did not differ in repertoire similarity, possibly given limited power. Varied immunosuppressive treatments among patients may have increased repertoire variability.

As to this clonotype: Its antigen is as yet unknown.

Each CDR3 protein gets one entry in TCRdb, which reprocessed the 5' RACE reads and gives no DNA. Its listing shows 150,000 to 200,000 distinct CDR3 sequences. The chain links TRBV10-3 to TRBJ2-1; TCRdb picks TRBD2, but there is no DNA to check that call. The receptor was isolated from a human donor with ulcerative colitis or Crohn's disease, or a healthy co-twin of an affected twin (not recorded which). Sequenced: blood. The CDR3 here is CAISELGGVLNNEQFF.